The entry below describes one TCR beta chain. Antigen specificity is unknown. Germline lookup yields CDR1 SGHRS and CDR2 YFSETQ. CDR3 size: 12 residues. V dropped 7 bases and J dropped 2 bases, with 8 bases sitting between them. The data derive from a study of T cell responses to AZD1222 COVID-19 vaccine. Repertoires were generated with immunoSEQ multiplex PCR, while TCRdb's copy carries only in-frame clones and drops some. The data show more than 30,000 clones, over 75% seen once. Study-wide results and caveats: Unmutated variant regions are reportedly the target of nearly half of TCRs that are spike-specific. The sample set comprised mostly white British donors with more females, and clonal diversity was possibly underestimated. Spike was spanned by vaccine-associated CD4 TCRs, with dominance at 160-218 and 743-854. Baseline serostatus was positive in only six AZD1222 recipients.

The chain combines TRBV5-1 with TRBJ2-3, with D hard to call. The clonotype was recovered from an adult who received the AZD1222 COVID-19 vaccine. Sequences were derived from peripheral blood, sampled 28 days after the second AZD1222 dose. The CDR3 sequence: CASRAHTDTQYF. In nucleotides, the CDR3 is TGCGCCAGCCGGGCACACACAGATACGCAGTATTTT. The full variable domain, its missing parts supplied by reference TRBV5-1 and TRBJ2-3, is KAGVTQTPRYLIKTRGQQVTLSCSPISGHRSVSWYQQTPGQGLQFLFEYFSETQRNKGNFPGRFSGRQFSNSRSEMNVSTLELGDSALYLCASRAHTDTQYFGPGTRLTVL.